A selection of T cell receptor beta chains follows, all from one sample in a study of T-cell memory formation after mild COVID-19. TCRdb reprocessed the 5' RACE reads via MiXCR and lists one record per CDR3 protein. The sample carries around 300,000 distinct CDR3 sequences, around 15% recorded once. Sequenced sample: PBMCs or a T cell subset sorted from them (not recorded which). Every receptor here comes from a man younger than 35 who had mild COVID-19 (a few samples of this study predate the infection). Cell type and time point are not known. Both conserved end residues are part of each CDR3. A D gene is named only where the DNA matches it firmly. Clone size is not always given. Where it is, it says once, few, many or a class for expanded clones.

>many|.|TRBJ1-2|TRBV5-1
TGCGCCAGCAGCTTGGTGTTAGCCTATGGCTACACCTTC
CASSLVLAYGYTF
>few|.|TRBJ1-2|TRBV6-5
TGTGCCAGCAGTCCAACTAGGACACCATTTAACTATGGCTACACCTTC
CASSPTRTPFNYGYTF
>few|.|TRBJ2-7|TRBV20-1
TGCAGTGCTAGCCCCTTTGGGGTAAACCCCTACGAGCAGTACTTC
CSASPFGVNPYEQYF
>once|.|TRBJ2-2|TRBV19
TGTGCCAGTAGAACTACAGGGTTCACCGGGGAGCTGTTTTTT
CASRTTGFTGELFF
>.|.|TRBJ2-6|TRBV9
TGTGCCAGCAGCGTAGGCGGGCAGGTTAGCTCTGGGGCCAACGTCCTGACTTTC
CASSVGGQVSSGANVLTF
>few|.|TRBJ2-7|TRBV10-2
TGCGCCAGGGGTTCCTACGAGCAGTACTTC
CARGSYEQYF
>.|TRBD1|TRBJ1-5|TRBV10-3
TGTGCCATCAGTGAAGGGGACAGGGGGAGTCAGCCCCAGCATTTT
CAISEGDRGSQPQHF
>few|.|TRBJ1-2|TRBV20-1
TGCAGTGCTAGAGATGGGGAGAGCTATGGCTACACCTTC
CSARDGESYGYTF
>few|TRBD2|TRBJ2-3|TRBV7-9
TGTGCCAGCAGCTTGAAAGCGGGGGGGCCTATAGATACGCAGTATTTT
CASSLKAGGPIDTQYF
>.|TRBD1|TRBJ1-1|TRBV3-1
TGTGCCAGCAGCCAAGCCGGGACAGAGAACACTGAAGCTTTCTTT
CASSQAGTENTEAFF
>few|TRBD1|TRBJ2-3|TRBV29-1
TGCAGCGGGCGGGACAGGGAACCAGATACGCAGTATTTT
CSGRDREPDTQYF
>.|.|TRBJ2-5|TRBV20-1
TGCAGGGTCGGACGGCCAGGGGAGACCCAGTACTTC
CRVGRPGETQYF
>.|.|TRBJ2-7|TRBV18
TGTGCCAGCTCAGGAGGGAACTCCTACGAGCAGTACTTC
CASSGGNSYEQYF
>few|.|TRBJ2-2|TRBV12-3/TRBV12-4
TGTGCCACCTCCGACCGCTTCGGGGGGGAGCTGTTTTTT
CATSDRFGGELFF
>many|TRBD1|TRBJ2-3|TRBV4-2
TGTGCCAGCAGCCACGGACAGGGTGGGGTGGATACGCAGTATTTT
CASSHGQGGVDTQYF
>few|.|TRBJ2-1|TRBV10-2
TGCGCCAGCACCTCTCAAGGGGATGAGCAGTTCTTC
CASTSQGDEQFF
>.|TRBD2|TRBJ2-3|TRBV7-2
TGTGCCAGCAGCTTCGGGGGGGGCAAGGCAGATACGCAGTATTTT
CASSFGGGKADTQYF
>many|TRBD2|TRBJ2-1|TRBV6-5
TGTGCCAGCACTATATACGGGGGGAACAATGAGCAGTTCTTC
CASTIYGGNNEQFF
>.|.|TRBJ1-2|TRBV5-1
TGCGCCAGCAGCTTAGGACAGACGATACCGGGTGGCTACACCTTC
CASSLGQTIPGGYTF
>few|TRBD2|TRBJ2-5|TRBV3-1
TGTGCCAGCAGCCAAGAACTAGCGGGGGGTGGGGCCCAGTACTTC
CASSQELAGGGAQYF
>.|.|TRBJ1-1|TRBV18
TGTGCCAGCTCACTCCACCCCGGGGGGAACACTGAAGCTTTCTTT
CASSLHPGGNTEAFF
>few|.|TRBJ2-2|TRBV5-4
TGTGCCAGCAGAAGGATGGGCAACACCGCGAACACCGGGGAGCTGTTTTTT
CASRRMGNTANTGELFF
>few|.|TRBJ2-7|TRBV29-1
TGCAGCGGTCGGACGGGGGTCTACGAGCAGTACTTC
CSGRTGVYEQYF
>.|.|TRBJ2-1|TRBV20-1
TGCAGTGCTAGAGATTTCGCCGGGGAGACCTACAATGAGCCGTTCTTC
CSARDFAGETYNEPFF
>.|.|TRBJ2-2|TRBV7-9
TGTGCCAGCCAATCGTTATCAGGGAAAGGAGGGACCGGGGAGCTGTTTTTT
CASQSLSGKGGTGELFF
>.|TRBD1|TRBJ2-7|TRBV7-9
TGTGCCAGCAGCTTACGAGGGGGCTATCACGAGCAGTACTTC
CASSLRGGYHEQYF
>few|.|TRBJ2-3|TRBV11-2
TGTGCCAGCAGCTCTAGGAGTCGGGGAGGAGATACGCAGTATTTT
CASSSRSRGGDTQYF
>few|.|TRBJ2-5|TRBV5-1
TGCGCCAGCAGCATAGGGGGAGGGGAGACCCAGTACTTC
CASSIGGGETQYF
>few|.|TRBJ2-2|TRBV7-3
TGTGCCAGCAGCTTAATTGGCGGTGGTAACACCGGGGAGCTGTTTTTT
CASSLIGGGNTGELFF
>.|.|TRBJ2-3|TRBV6-2/TRBV6-3
TGTGCCAGCAGCTTCGGGTCGGGGGCGTATACGCAGTATTTT
CASSFGSGAYTQYF
>.|.|TRBJ2-1|TRBV7-9
TGTGCCAGCAGCCGACATGAGTCCTACAATGAGCAGTTCTTC
CASSRHESYNEQFF
>.|.|TRBJ2-1|TRBV6-5
TGTGCCAGCAGTCCCAGGAGTAGCCGTTTCGATGAGCAGTTCTTC
CASSPRSSRFDEQFF
>few|TRBD2|TRBJ2-1|TRBV23-1
TGCGCCAGCAGTCAATTCCCAACTAGCGGGGGCCACTTCAGCTCCTACAATGAGCAGTTCTTC
CASSQFPTSGGHFSSYNEQFF
>.|.|TRBJ1-2|TRBV7-9
TGTGCCAGCAGCTTGAACAGGTTGGCGGATTATGGCTACACCTTC
CASSLNRLADYGYTF
>once|.|TRBJ1-5|TRBV11-3
TGTGCCAGCAGCCGGTGGTGGTGGCATCCCACCCAGCCCCAGCATTTT
CASSRWWWHPTQPQHF
>.|.|TRBJ2-1|TRBV7-2
TGTGCCAGCAGCTTAGGGTGGACTGGGGGTCCTCGGAATGAGCAGTTCTTC
CASSLGWTGGPRNEQFF
>few|.|TRBJ2-1|TRBV5-6
TGTGCCAGCAGCTTGGCCTGGACTGAAGAGCAGTTCTTC
CASSLAWTEEQFF
>.|.|TRBJ1-5|TRBV7-2
TGTGCCAGCAGCGCCACGGCAGGGTGGGCGAATCAGCCCCAGCATTTT
CASSATAGWANQPQHF
>many|.|TRBJ2-3|TRBV10-3
TGTGCCATCACCAGCGGATCTAGCACAGATACGCAGTATTTT
CAITSGSSTDTQYF
>.|.|TRBJ1-1|TRBV15
TGTGCCACCAGTGAATCGCTTGGCACTGAAGCTTTCTTT
CATSESLGTEAFF
>.|.|TRBJ1-3|TRBV6-2/TRBV6-3
TGTGCCAGCACCTACGGAGGGGCCCGTGGAACCACCATATATTTT
CASTYGGARGTTIYF
>few|TRBD2|TRBJ2-1|TRBV10-3
TGTGCCACCCGTCCGGGGGGGCCGTTGGATGAGCAGTTCTTC
CATRPGGPLDEQFF
>few|TRBD2|TRBJ2-3|TRBV4-1
TGCGCCAGCAGCCCAAGGTCTAGCGGATACACAGATACGCAGTATTTT
CASSPRSSGYTDTQYF
>few|TRBD2|TRBJ2-5|TRBV7-8
TGTGCCAGCAGCTATAGTAGCGGGGGGGCACCAGAGACCCAGTACTTC
CASSYSSGGAPETQYF
>.|.|TRBJ1-3|TRBV5-1
TGCGCCAGCAGCTACTCTGGAAACACCATATATTTT
CASSYSGNTIYF
>.|.|TRBJ1-5|TRBV12-5
TGTGCTAGTGGTTTGTTATTAGGGCAGCCCCAGCATTTT
CASGLLLGQPQHF
>.|.|TRBJ2-5|TRBV10-3
TGTGCCATCAGTGCCCCCCGGCCGATGGGAGAGACCCAGTACTTC
CAISAPRPMGETQYF